This record covers a single T cell receptor beta chain. The antigen remains undetermined. Researchers ran the PCR with 60 Vbeta and 13 Jbeta primers. Measured with immunoSEQ multiplex PCR; TCRdb has only the in-frame clones, and not every one. The table has around 140,000 clones, 72% seen once. The CDR3 length is 13 residues. V lost 1 base to trimming and J lost 0 bases, with 3 bases between them. Looked up from germline, CDR1 is SGHTA and CDR2 is FQGTGA. The data originate from a study of cytomegalovirus exposure and HLA in healthy donors. The study, taken as a whole, reports: In an earlier analysis, in around 590 donors, most V segments appeared productive either ~87% or ~30% of the time. Most sequenced TCRs were rare (though some public TCRs occurred in many donors).

Sequences were obtained from PBMCs. V is TRBV7-3 and J is TRBJ2-5, with D unresolved. The receptor was isolated from a man aged 50 to 60 in good health and CMV-seropositive. CDR3: CASSLIDQETQYF. The CDR3 region has the DNA TGTGCCAGCAGCTTAATAGACCAAGAGACCCAGTACTTC.